Sequencing of this TCR beta chain was carried out in a study of blood T cell repertoires in COVID-19. Study-wide context: COVID-19 samples collected from the United States, Italy and Spain covered acute and convalescent phases. Sample material is recorded as cDNA or gDNA derived from T cells, B-cell-depleted T cells, or PBMCs.

V was shortened by 4 bases and J by 5 bases, with 9 bases between the two germline ends. The CDR3 contains 13 residues. Germline CDR1 and CDR2: SNHLY and FYNNEI. Repertoires were generated with immunoSEQ multiplex PCR, while TCRdb's copy carries only in-frame clones and drops some. The data show 350,000 to 550,000 clones, roughly 91% seen once. The receptor's source is a woman in her 30s with acute or convalescent COVID-19. This rearrangement joins TRBV2 to TRBJ2-1; D is undetermined. The sequencing sample was made of peripheral blood. The CDR3 DNA follows: TGTGCCAGCAGTGTAGATTATCACAATGAGCAGTTCTTC. Residues: CASSVDYHNEQFF.